The 13 T cell receptor beta chains listed next were all sequenced from one sample in a study of cytomegalovirus exposure and HLA in healthy donors. PCR was performed using 60 Vbeta and 13 Jbeta primers. TCRdb keeps only in-frame clones here, not all; method: immunoSEQ multiplex PCR. The sample contains about 140,000 clones, about 80% of which appear only once. Specimen: PBMCs. These receptors were collected from a female donor in good health and CMV-seronegative.

This chain links TRBV28 with TRBJ1-5; TRBD1 aligns across 7 bases. Looked up from germline, CDR1 is MDHEN and CDR2 is SYDVKM. V gave up 5 bases and J gave up 6 bases; unmatched junction bases: 19. The CDR3 is 18 amino acids. CDR3 protein: CASSQQGSFGYGGQPQHF. For the CDR3, the DNA is TGTGCCAGCAGTCAACAGGGGTCCTTTGGGTATGGGGGTCAGCCCCAGCATTTT.

V usage is TRBV7-6 and J usage is TRBJ2-7; 9 bases line up with TRBD1. Trimming removed 8 bases from V and 4 bases from J; junction bases left unmatched: 9. Germline CDR1 is SGHVS and CDR2 is FNYEAQ. This CDR3 comprises 14 residues. CDR3 in amino acids: CASSRTGAVYEQYF. The CDR3 coding sequence is TGTGCCAGCTCCCGGACAGGGGCGGTGTACGAGCAGTACTTC.

The V gene is TRBV23-1, the J gene TRBJ1-5; 7 bases match TRBD1. TRBV23-1 is placed among ORFs of uncertain function. The ends lost 4 bases at V and 4 bases at J; junction bases unmatched: 1. The CDR3 sequence is 13 residues long. In nucleotides, the CDR3 is TGCGCCAGCAGTCCAGGGGGGAATCAGCCCCAGCATTTT. It encodes CASSPGGNQPQHF.

The chain links TRBV7-3 to TRBJ2-7; D not resolved. In germline, CDR1 is SGHTA, CDR2 FQGTGA. V was pared by 1 base and J by 0 bases, with 7 bases between. This CDR3 is 14 amino acids long. The DNA for the CDR3 is TGTGCCAGCAGCTTAAGAGTGAACTCCTACGAGCAGTACTTC. Translation gives CASSLRVNSYEQYF. The entire variable domain, with the rest obtained from reference TRBV7-3 and TRBJ2-7, is as follows: GAGVSQTPSNKVTEKGKYVELRCDPISGHTALYWYRQSLGQGPEFLIYFQGTGAADDSGLPNDRFFAVRPEGSVSTLKIQRTERGDSAVYLCASSLRVNSYEQYFGPGTRLTVT.

The chain employs TRBV7-2 and TRBJ1-6; the D gene is possibly TRBD1 (5 bases). Germline V gene data show CDR1 as SGHTA and CDR2 as FQGNSA. The CDR3 extends over 14 amino acids. V was trimmed by 1 base and J by 7 bases, leaving 8 bases between them. The DNA of the CDR3 is TGTGCCAGCAGCTTAGGGACAATGAATTCACCCCTCCACTTT. It is translated as CASSLGTMNSPLHF. The full variable domain, its missing parts supplied by reference TRBV7-2 and TRBJ1-6, is GAGVSQSPSNKVTEKGKDVELRCDPISGHTALYWYRQSLGQGLEFLIYFQGNSAPDKSGLPSDRFSAERTGGSVSTLTIQRTQQEDSAVYLCASSLGTMNSPLHFGNGTRLTVT.

This chain links TRBV5-1 with TRBJ1-2; D remains unclear. Trimming took off 0 bases at V and 0 bases at J, with 9 bases between the two ends. The germline V gene has CDR1 SGHRS and CDR2 YFSETQ. The length of the CDR3 is 15 residues. CDR3 in amino acids: CASSLAGGTNYGYTF. The DNA of the CDR3 is TGCGCCAGCAGCTTGGCCGGAGGAACTAACTATGGCTACACCTTC. Drawing the rest from reference TRBV5-1 and TRBJ1-2, the complete variable domain is KAGVTQTPRYLIKTRGQQVTLSCSPISGHRSVSWYQQTPGQGLQFLFEYFSETQRNKGNFPGRFSGRQFSNSRSEMNVSTLELGDSALYLCASSLAGGTNYGYTFGSGTRLTVV.

In regard to this clone: At one boundary the junction diverges from the germline segment, which might be a read error. The rearrangement uses TRBV6-1 and TRBJ2-3; D may be TRBD2 (5 bases). The germline gives CDR1 MNHNS, CDR2 SASEGT. This CDR3 is 13 amino acids long. CDR3 sequence (DNA): TGTGCCGGCAGAGCGGCCACCACAGATACGCAGTATTTT. Encoded protein: CAGRAATTDTQYF.

This chain joins TRBV19 and TRBJ1-3; TRBD1 aligns across 7 bases. The length of the CDR3 is 18 residues. CDR1 is LNHDA and CDR2 is SQIVND in the germline V gene (reference sequence). With 5 bases clipped from V and 2 bases from J, the junction kept 15 bases outside the gene matches. CDR3 sequence reads: CASSSPGRQGRTGNTIYF. The CDR3 DNA reads TGTGCCAGTAGTTCACCCGGCAGACAGGGAAGAACTGGAAACACCATATATTTT.

This clone occurred once. V usage is TRBV19 and J usage is TRBJ2-5; TRBD2 agrees at 9 bases. The germline gives CDR1 LNHDA, CDR2 SQIVND (reference sequence). CDR3 length equals 16 residues. Losses at the gene ends were 1 base for V and 4 bases for J; bases not matched to a gene: 7. Written as DNA, the CDR3 is TGTGCCAGTAGTATAGTGGGCGGGGGGGCGGTAGAGACCCAGTACTTC. This encodes CASSIVGGGAVETQYF.

J is TRBJ1-1 and V is TRBV9; D is possibly TRBD1 (6 bases). Trimming cost V 4 bases and J 2 bases, with 12 bases left between them. The CDR3 is 14 amino acids. The germline CDR1 and CDR2 sequences are SGDLS and YYNGEE. The CDR3 here is CASSLGHPNTEAFF. DNA of the CDR3: TGTGCCAGCAGCTTGGGACATCCCAACACTGAAGCTTTCTTT.

This sequence joins TRBV11-2 and TRBJ2-3, with TRBD2 as a possible D gene (6 bases). CDR1 and CDR2 from the germline V gene are SGHAT and FQNNGV. Between the trimmed V and J ends, which lost 3 bases and 4 bases, there was a span of 20 bases. The CDR3 extends over 17 amino acids. CDR3 coding DNA: TGTGCCAGCAGCTTGGATGGGGCGGGATGGCCCGCAGATACGCAGTATTTT. It encodes CASSLDGAGWPADTQYF.

The CDR3 sequence: CASSWGQGSIYEQYF. Written as DNA, the CDR3 is TGTGCCAGCAGCTGGGGACAGGGCTCTATCTACGAGCAGTACTTC. The chain carries TRBV5-4 and TRBJ2-5, with 9 bases fitting TRBD1. Gene TRBJ2-7 matches the end of the DNA better, so the J call may be wrong. This CDR3 spans 15 amino acids. Germline V gene data show CDR1 as SGHNT and CDR2 as YYREEE (reference sequence).

The chain has TRBV5-1 and TRBJ1-1; 7 nucleotides line up with TRBD1. This CDR3 has 15 residues. J was trimmed by 6 bases and V by 0 bases; bases with no gene match: 8. Looked up from germline, CDR1 is SGHRS and CDR2 is YFSETQ. This chain's CDR3 is CASSLASRQGAEAFF. The CDR3 DNA reads as TGCGCCAGCAGCTTGGCCAGTAGACAGGGAGCTGAAGCTTTCTTT.